The 16 T cell receptor beta chains in this list originate from one sample, sequenced in a study of monozygotic twins with inflammatory bowel disease (dated by TCRdb to between 2018 and 2020). Library method: 5' RACE. Sequenced using an Illumina HiSeq 2500. TCRdb reanalyzed the reads, keeping one entry per CDR3 protein sequence and omitting DNA. This sample's table has entries for fewer than 350,000 distinct CDR3 sequences. 2% of the sample lies in the top ten. Sequenced input: blood. These receptors originate from a human donor with ulcerative colitis or Crohn's disease, or a healthy co-twin of an affected twin (not recorded which).

The J gene is TRBJ2-7, the V gene TRBV19; TCRdb's D call of TRBD1 is untestable without DNA. Germline CDR1 is LNHDA and CDR2 is SQIVND (reference sequence). There are 13 residues in the CDR3. The CDR3 sequence: CASSYQGYDEQYF.

The chain joins TRBV30 to TRBJ2-7. The CDR3 totals 13 residues. Germline CDR1 and CDR2: GTSNPN and SVGIG (reference sequence). This CDR3 is CAWRWMNWDEQYF.

The gene calls are TRBV6-5 and TRBJ1-4; TCRdb selects TRBD1, and the lack of DNA leaves this call unchecked. This CDR3 contains 11 residues. Germline V gene sequence: CDR1 MNHEY, CDR2 SVGAGI. CDR3 sequence: CASGRDEKLFF.

The chain recombines TRBV6-5 with TRBJ1-1; TCRdb returns TRBD1, unconfirmable since there is no DNA. Germline CDR1 and CDR2: MNHEY and SVGAGI. This CDR3 is 15 amino acids long. CDR3 residues: CASSFDRVRGLEAFF.

The V gene is TRBV28, the J gene TRBJ1-6; the TRBD1 assignment by TCRdb is unverifiable without DNA. Germline V lookup: CDR1 MDHEN, CDR2 SYDVKM. The CDR3 length is 15 residues. CDR3 sequence: CASSPTTGGGSPLHF. Filled out from reference TRBV28 and TRBJ1-6, the complete variable domain reads DVKVTQSSRYLVKRTGEKVFLECVQDMDHENMFWYRQDPGLGLRLIYFSYDVKMKEKGDIPEGYSVSREKKERFSLILESASTNQTSMYLCASSPTTGGGSPLHFGNGTRLTVT.

The chain carries TRBV6-5 and TRBJ2-5; the D call of TRBD2 rests on TCRdb alone, since no DNA is present to check it. Germline loops: CDR1 MNHEY, CDR2 SVGAGI. The CDR3 contains 15 residues. The CDR3: CASSSRRTSAVAQYF.

V gene TRBV5-1 combines with J gene TRBJ2-1; lacking DNA, the TRBD1 call made by TCRdb goes unchecked. The CDR3 is 16 residues long. From germline, CDR1 is SGHRS and CDR2 YFSETQ. CDR3 region: CASSSDRGAFYNEQFF.

The rearrangement joins TRBV19 to TRBJ2-3; TCRdb selects TRBD2, and the lack of DNA leaves this call unchecked. The CDR3 is made up of 15 amino acids. Germline CDR1 reads LNHDA; CDR2 reads SQIVND (reference sequence). This CDR3 reads CASSRAGPWGDTQYF.

The rearrangement joins TRBV19 to TRBJ2-1; without DNA, the TCRdb call of TRBD1 cannot be checked. The germline CDR1 and CDR2 sequences are LNHDA and SQIVND (reference sequence). CDR3 size: 13 residues. The CDR3 spells CASRQDRNNEQFF.

The chain recombines TRBV6-2 or TRBV6-3 with TRBJ1-1; TCRdb's D call of TRBD1 is untestable without DNA. The CDR3 is 15 residues long. The germline gives CDR1 MNHEY, CDR2 SVGEGT. The CDR3 loop is CASSRGQLMNTEAFF.

V is TRBV15 and J is TRBJ2-3; lacking DNA, the TRBD2 call made by TCRdb goes unchecked. Germline-derived CDR1 and CDR2 are LNHNV and YYDKDF (reference sequence). This CDR3 contains 15 residues. The CDR3 protein is CATSPRETDTDTQYF.

The gene calls are TRBV5-1 and TRBJ2-1; TCRdb lists TRBD2, though no DNA is available to test this call. This CDR3 has 21 amino acids. The germline V gene has CDR1 SGHRS and CDR2 YFSETQ. CDR3 in amino acids: CASSLGLAGGYTFSSYNEQFF.

The V gene is TRBV11-2, the J gene TRBJ2-1; as DNA is missing, the TRBD2 call by TCRdb cannot be tested. The CDR3 runs 15 residues. Germline loops: CDR1 SGHAT, CDR2 FQNNGV. The CDR3 sequence is CASSPGALSYNEQFF.

CDR3 in amino acids: CSVEVGAGGTEAFF. The chain combines TRBV29-1 with TRBJ1-1; the D call of TRBD1 rests on TCRdb alone, since no DNA is present to check it. Germline V gene sequence: CDR1 SQVTM, CDR2 ANQGSEA. The CDR3 totals 14 residues.

The J gene is TRBJ2-7, the V gene TRBV6-5. CDR3 length: 12 residues. CDR1 and CDR2 (germline): MNHEY, SVGAGI. CDR3 in amino acids: CASSYSKGVEYF.

This sequence joins TRBV25-1 and TRBJ2-7. The CDR3 runs to 15 residues. Germline CDR1 reads MGHDK; CDR2 reads SYGVNS. CDR3 in amino acids: CASSEYGQGSYEQYF.